A selection of T cell receptor beta chains follows, all from one sample in a study of blood T cell repertoires in COVID-19. Measured with immunoSEQ multiplex PCR; TCRdb has only the in-frame clones, and not every one. This sample yields approximately 470,000 clones, of which around 90% are seen a single time; 0.7% belongs to the top ten. Specimen: PBMCs or T cells enriched from blood (not recorded which). The source is a woman aged 18-29 years who had recovered from COVID-19. The CDR3 runs from the conserved cysteine through the conserved F or W.

J	V	CDR3
TRBJ2-3	TRBV30	CAWSGAPDTQYF
TRBJ2-7	TRBV6-5	CASSYGVPTFEQYF
TRBJ1-5	TRBV30	CAWARGGPQHF
TRBJ2-1	TRBV4-2	CASNRDRQYNEQFF
TRBJ1-1	TRBV12-5	CASGLARNTEAFF
TRBJ1-5	TRBV7-9	CASSRQGGASQHF
TRBJ1-1	TRBV7-7	CASSRGRGTNTEAFF
TRBJ1-2	TRBV7-2	CASSLAAINYGYTF
TRBJ1-1	TRBV30	CAWSPGQSGRTEAFF
TRBJ1-5	TRBV5-1	CASSFGTGPLGNQPQHF
TRBJ2-7	TRBV5-1	CASSSLGTGSYEQYF
TRBJ1-6	TRBV2	CASSEYQGDNSPLHF
TRBJ2-3	TRBV7-8	CASSPPTSSDTQYF
TRBJ2-6	TRBV5-1	CASSTDYLGSGANVLTF
TRBJ2-2	TRBV4-1	CASSQEGGGVTGELFF
TRBJ1-2	TRBV11-2	CASSAIVENYGYTF
TRBJ1-1	TRBV9	CASSDEHDGAPEAFF
TRBJ2-2	TRBV5-6	CASSPSGGDTGELFF
TRBJ2-3	TRBV29-1	CSVDSAGTDTQYF
TRBJ2-7	TRBV10-3	CAISETDADYEQYF
TRBJ2-7	TRBV5-1	CASRLAPGSTLSEQYF
TRBJ2-1	TRBV2	CASNPGGLAYNEQFF
TRBJ2-2	TRBV5-1	CASSLIATVGTGELFF
TRBJ2-1	TRBV15	CATGEGNYNEQFF
TRBJ1-1	TRBV5-1	CASSFGGGATEAFF
TRBJ2-3	TRBV29-1	CSVEGWFGGPTDTQYF
TRBJ2-7	TRBV27	CASSRTGSLNEQYF
TRBJ1-1	TRBV30	CAWSGPGGRPSVAEAFF
TRBJ1-5	TRBV5-1	CASSLFGGQPQHF
TRBJ2-7	TRBV19	CASSMTGTYEQYF
TRBJ1-1	TRBV10-1	CASSDRNTEAFF
TRBJ1-4	TRBV18	CASSPTSGTNEKLFF
TRBJ2-7	TRBV18	CASSPTGRSDEQYF
TRBJ2-5	TRBV29-1	CSVVRETQYF
TRBJ1-2	TRBV19	CASSETSHPGYTF
TRBJ1-5	TRBV7-9	CASSFEGLGNQPQHF
TRBJ2-7	TRBV5-1	CASSLAEGYNEQYF
TRBJ1-2	TRBV10-2	CASSDPGSYGYTF
TRBJ1-5	TRBV19	CASSIGPTGESNQPQHF
TRBJ2-2	TRBV3-1/TRBV3-2	CASSPGLAGAKTGELFF